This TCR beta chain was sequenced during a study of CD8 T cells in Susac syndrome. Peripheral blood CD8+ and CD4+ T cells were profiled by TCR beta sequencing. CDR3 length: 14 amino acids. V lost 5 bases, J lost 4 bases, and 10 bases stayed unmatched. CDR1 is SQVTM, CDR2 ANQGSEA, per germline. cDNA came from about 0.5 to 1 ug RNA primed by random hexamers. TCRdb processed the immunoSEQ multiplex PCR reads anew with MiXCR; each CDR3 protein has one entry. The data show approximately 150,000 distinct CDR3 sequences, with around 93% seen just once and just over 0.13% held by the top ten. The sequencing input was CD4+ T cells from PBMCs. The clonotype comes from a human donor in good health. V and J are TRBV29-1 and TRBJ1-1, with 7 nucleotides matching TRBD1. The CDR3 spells CSVFSGGVFTEAFF. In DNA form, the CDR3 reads TGCAGCGTTTTTTCAGGGGGGGTGTTCACTGAAGCTTTCTTT.